Following are 26 T cell receptor beta chains from one sample sequenced in a study of blood T cells in healthy people across ages. Alongside a J-beta primer mix, a sample-barcoded 5' primer served in a second PCR lasting about 6 to 12 cycles. TCRdb reanalysed the 5' RACE reads using MiXCR and keeps one entry per CDR3 protein. The repertoire includes 750,000 to 1,000,000 distinct CDR3 sequences, around 29% of them detected once, and roughly 10% sits in the top ten. These same data were also listed under a study on T cells of mothers and their children.

Specimen: blood. These TCRs come from a middle-aged woman in good health.

This clonotype was observed many times. The gene calls are TRBV6-6 and TRBJ2-7; D gene ambiguous. The length of the CDR3 is 14 residues. Trimming left V 2 bases short and J 0 bases short, with 8 bases between. The germline V gene has CDR1 MNHNY and CDR2 SVGAGI (reference sequence). The CDR3 here is CASSYGQNSYEQYF. CDR3 nucleotide sequence: TGTGCCAGCAGTTACGGGCAGAACTCCTACGAGCAGTACTTC.

V and J are TRBV7-2 and TRBJ2-1; TRBD2 agrees at 13 bases. Trimming at V came to 5 bases and at J to 8 bases, leaving 9 bases not matched to a gene. Germline V gives CDR1 SGHTA, CDR2 FQGNSA. The CDR3 contains 16 residues. CDR3 sequence reads: CASSDLTSGGAHEQFF. The CDR3 coding sequence is TGTGCCAGCAGCGACCTTACTAGCGGGGGGGCCCATGAGCAGTTCTTC.

This clonotype was seen many times. The chain links TRBV27 to TRBJ2-7; D ambiguous. Deletions cut 8 bases from V and 7 bases from J, with 15 bases between. Germline CDR1 and CDR2: MNHEY and SMNVEV (reference sequence). This CDR3 contains 12 residues. The CDR3 spells CASGKGLEEQYF. The CDR3 DNA reads as TGTGCCAGCGGGAAAGGCCTGGAGGAGCAGTACTTC.

The chain couples TRBV24-1 to TRBJ2-3, with TRBD2 matching over 9 bases. Germline CDR1 KGHDR, CDR2 SFDVKD. The CDR3 runs to 16 residues. V was clipped by 2 bases and J by 0 bases; unmatched bases: 2. The CDR3 sequence: CATSDWRGGSTDTQYF. The CDR3 nucleotides read TGTGCCACCAGTGATTGGCGGGGGGGTAGCACAGATACGCAGTATTTT.

This clonotype was observed a handful of times. The chain uses TRBV20-1 and TRBJ2-7; 11 bases map to TRBD2. This CDR3 has 13 residues. Germline lookup yields CDR1 DFQATT and CDR2 SNEGSKA (reference sequence). Trimming took 5 bases from V and 6 from J; bases not matched to a gene: 6. The CDR3 loop reads CSAYSGGAAEQYF. The CDR3, as DNA: TGCAGTGCTTATAGCGGGGGGGCCGCCGAGCAGTACTTC.

The chain is built from TRBV11-3 and TRBJ2-6; maybe TRBD2 (6 bases). V dropped 5 bases and J dropped 2 bases, with 25 bases sitting between them. This CDR3 spans 20 amino acids. From germline, CDR1 is SGHNT and CDR2 YENEEA. CDR3 amino acids: CASSVPFRREGLPGANVLTF. The CDR3 region has the DNA TGTGCCAGCAGCGTACCGTTTAGGCGGGAAGGCCTCCCTGGGGCCAACGTCCTGACTTTC. Based on the CDR3 plus reference TRBV11-3 and TRBJ2-6, the full variable domain is EAGVVQSPRYKIIEKKQPVAFWCNPISGHNTLYWYLQNLGQGPELLIRYENEEAVDDSQLPKDRFSAERLKGVDSTLKIQPAELGDSAVYLCASSVPFRREGLPGANVLTFGAGSRLTVL.

This clonotype came up a few times. This sequence joins TRBV18 and TRBJ1-1; D not resolved. Trimming took 4 bases from V and 3 from J, leaving 9 bases between them. The germline CDR1 and CDR2 sequences are KGHSH and LQKENI. This CDR3 is built from 13 residues. CDR3 sequence reads: CASSQLVDTEAFF. In DNA form, the CDR3 reads TGTGCCAGCTCACAGCTCGTGGACACTGAAGCTTTCTTT.

This clonotype was observed many times. Just one base apart from a much larger clone, this may be a read error. J is TRBJ2-7 and V is TRBV5-1; D call uncertain. Germline CDR1 SGHRS, CDR2 YFSETQ. The CDR3 spans 14 residues. The V gene lost 3 bases and the J gene lost 2 bases, with 12 bases spanning the gap. The CDR3 loop reads CASSWVVAPYEQYF. The CDR3 DNA follows: TGCGCCAGCAGCTGGGTGGTGGCCCCCTACGAGCAGTACTTC. The whole variable domain, filled in from reference TRBV5-1 and TRBJ2-7, reads KAGVTQTPRYLIKTRGQQVTLSCSPISGHRSVSWYQQTPGQGLQFLFEYFSETQRNKGNFPGRFSGRQFSNSRSEMNVSTLELGDSALYLCASSWVVAPYEQYFGPGTRLTVT.

CDR3: CASSLAGEGNTEAFF. The CDR3 DNA is TGCGCCAGCAGCTTGGCGGGGGAGGGTAACACTGAAGCTTTCTTT. The V call is TRBV5-1, the J call TRBJ1-1; perhaps TRBD1 as D (5 bases). The V gene lost 0 bases and the J gene lost 2 bases, with 11 bases spanning the gap. CDR1 and CDR2 (germline): SGHRS, YFSETQ. This CDR3 has 15 amino acids.

The sample holds a few counts of this clonotype. The rearrangement joins TRBV19 to TRBJ2-1; TRBD2 matches at 9 bases. CDR3 length: 15 amino acids. The J segment lost 7 bases and the V segment lost 5 bases, leaving 9 bases of the junction unmatched. Per germline, CDR1 LNHDA and CDR2 SQIVND (reference sequence). The CDR3 bases are TGTGCCAGTAGTTCAATAGCGGGGGCCGGGAATGAGCAGTTCTTC. This sequence encodes CASSSIAGAGNEQFF.

The chain recombines TRBV7-6 with TRBJ1-5; 11 bases line up with TRBD1. Germline V CDR1 and CDR2: SGHVS, FNYEAQ. The V gene end was trimmed by 6 bases and the J gene end by 2 bases; junction bases not matched to a gene: 9. This CDR3 contains 17 residues. Written as DNA, the CDR3 is TGTGCCAGCAGTCCTGGGACAGGGGGGTATGGCAATCAGCCCCAGCATTTT. Translated: CASSPGTGGYGNQPQHF.

As to this clonotype: One junction end disagrees with the germline gene, perhaps due to a read error. The chain is built from TRBV28 and TRBJ1-5, with no clear D. The germline V gene has CDR1 MDHEN and CDR2 SYDVKM. CDR3 size: 13 residues. CDR3 in amino acids: CATHAAPNQPRHF. The CDR3 DNA sequence: TGTGCCACCCACGCAGCACCCAATCAGCCCCGGCATTTT.

The chain uses TRBV2 and TRBJ2-5; unclear D gene. The CDR3 has 15 residues. Germline V lookup: CDR1 SNHLY, CDR2 FYNNEI. The V end was cut by 8 bases, the J end by 5 bases, with 21 bases between. The chain's CDR3 is CASFPGSHQPETQYF. DNA of the CDR3: TGTGCCAGCTTCCCCGGGTCCCATCAGCCGGAGACCCAGTACTTC.

V and J are TRBV10-3 and TRBJ2-7; 9 bases match TRBD1. CDR3 length: 13 residues. The germline gives CDR1 ENHRY, CDR2 SYGVKD. V dropped 6 bases and J dropped 4; count of bases not matched to a gene: 4. CDR3 protein: CAISRDREYEQYF. The CDR3 DNA is TGTGCCATCAGCCGGGACAGGGAGTACGAGCAGTACTTC.

This clonotype was counted between two and nine times. The gene calls are TRBV7-2 and TRBJ2-3; D gene unclear. The CDR3 consists of 15 residues. Trimming took off 8 bases at V and 0 bases at J, with 15 bases between the two ends. Germline CDR1 reads SGHTA; CDR2 reads FQGNSA. The CDR3 region has the DNA TGTGCCAGCGTTGTAGGGCTCGCTAGCACAGATACGCAGTATTTT. Translating gives CASVVGLASTDTQYF.

The V call is TRBV12-3 or TRBV12-4, the J call TRBJ1-1; TRBD1 matches 7 bases. With 5 bases clipped from V and 4 bases from J, the junction kept 4 bases outside the gene matches. This CDR3 comprises 13 residues. CDR3 loop: CASSGGTATEAFF. In DNA, the CDR3 is TGTGCCAGCAGTGGCGGGACAGCCACTGAAGCTTTCTTT.

This clonotype turned up a few times. V gene TRBV5-1 combines with J gene TRBJ2-3; 11 nucleotides line up with TRBD2. The CDR3 spans 17 residues. Germline V lookup: CDR1 SGHRS, CDR2 YFSETQ. With 4 bases clipped from V and 0 bases from J, the junction kept 7 bases outside the gene matches. CDR3 in amino acids: CASSTGLAASSTDTQYF. The DNA for the CDR3 is TGCGCCAGCAGCACGGGACTAGCGGCTTCTAGCACAGATACGCAGTATTTT.

This clonotype was seen more than once but under ten times. This chain joins TRBV12-3 or TRBV12-4 and TRBJ2-3, with TRBD1 as a possible D gene (6 bases). Trimming left V 3 bases short and J 0 bases short, with 16 bases between. The CDR3 contains 17 residues. The CDR3 reads CASSFSWDTSSTDTQYF. In DNA, the CDR3 is TGTGCCAGCAGTTTTTCCTGGGACACCAGTAGCACAGATACGCAGTATTTT.

This clonotype was seen a single time. The chain links TRBV5-1 to TRBJ2-7, with D unclear. CDR1 and CDR2 from the germline V gene are SGHRS and YFSETQ. Trimming left V 4 bases short and J 5 bases short, with 19 bases between. This CDR3 contains 15 residues. The CDR3 nucleotides are TGCGCCAGCAGCCCGGCGTGGGTTGTCACTAACGAGCAGTACTTC. It codes for CASSPAWVVTNEQYF.

A word on this clonotype: One end of the junction is discordant with germline, which a read error may explain. V and J are TRBV12-3 or TRBV12-4 and TRBJ2-7; 8 bases are a match to TRBD1. The CDR3 is 14 residues long. The CDR3 region has the DNA TGTGCCAACAGTTTGGACAGGGCGGACGTCGAGCAGTACTTC. Residues: CANSLDRADVEQYF.

The chain recombines TRBV3-1 with TRBJ2-2, with TRBD2 matching over 10 bases. Germline loops: CDR1 LGHDT, CDR2 YNNKEL (reference sequence). The CDR3 covers 16 residues. Trimming took 5 bases from V and 2 from J; bases not matched to a gene: 5. CDR3 loop: CASSMSGGGNTGELFF. DNA for the CDR3: TGTGCCAGCAGCATGAGCGGGGGGGGCAACACCGGGGAGCTGTTTTTT.

This clonotype was detected a few times. The chain carries TRBV6-5 and TRBJ1-1; D not certain. Germline lookup yields CDR1 MNHEY and CDR2 SVGAGI. This CDR3 is 13 amino acids long. V was shortened by 4 bases and J by 6 bases, with 12 bases between the two germline ends. The CDR3 here is CASSFLGLPEAFF. DNA for the CDR3: TGTGCCAGCAGTTTTCTAGGGCTCCCTGAAGCTTTCTTT.

This clonotype was counted many times. The gene calls are TRBV7-2 and TRBJ2-6; 8 bases match TRBD1. The CDR3 length is 15 residues. The ends lost 8 bases at V and 0 bases at J; junction bases unmatched: 3. Germline V gives CDR1 SGHTA, CDR2 FQGNSA. The CDR3 loop is CASFTGGSGANVLTF. The CDR3 bases are TGTGCCAGCTTTACAGGGGGCTCTGGGGCCAACGTCCTGACTTTC.

Comments on this clonotype: One end of the junction varies from germline; a read error may be responsible. The CDR3 DNA reads TGCGCCAGCAGCTTGGGTGGGGGGCGACCCGGTGACTCACCCCCCCACTTT. It translates to CASSLGGGRPGDSPPHF. The chain couples TRBV5-1 to TRBJ1-6; a possible D gene is TRBD1 (6 bases). The germline gives CDR1 SGHRS, CDR2 YFSETQ. This CDR3 is built from 17 residues.

This clonotype has just a few counts. Mismatch with germline at one junction end may stem from a read error. V is TRBV2 and J is TRBJ1-2; 9 bases are shared with TRBD1. The CDR3 has 14 amino acids. The V gene's germline CDR1 is SNHLY and CDR2 FYNNEI. CDR3: CACRIGQGSYGYTF. CDR3 DNA sequence: TGTGCCTGCAGAATCGGACAGGGGAGCTATGGCTACACCTTC.

In its sample, this clonotype was seen a few times. The chain joins TRBV29-1 to TRBJ2-1; no clear D. The CDR3 contains 16 residues. Trimming left V 5 bases short and J 4 bases short, with 21 bases between. Germline values: CDR1 SQVTM, CDR2 ANQGSEA. CDR3 in DNA: TGCAGCGTTACGCACAGTGAGTGGCCTAAATACAATGAGCAGTTCTTC. It translates to CSVTHSEWPKYNEQFF.